This T cell receptor (beta chain) derives from a study of CD8+CD57+ T cells in acquired aplastic anemia. Patients included in sequencing had previously demonstrated CD8+CD57+ cell expansion by flow cytometry. Each patient carried a diagnosis of severe acquired aplastic anemia. Profiling of TCR beta VDJ combinations and CDR3 sequences used genomic DNA as template. TCRdb re-called the reads through MiXCR, storing one row per CDR3 protein. The sample has about 260,000 distinct CDR3 sequences; approximately 80% are singletons. This clonotype was sampled from a human donor with aplastic anemia. The sequencing sample was made of sorted CD4+, CD8+, or CD8+CD57+ T cells (not recorded which) from PBMCs.

The CDR3 spells CASSYAHLTSGEGDTQYF. In nucleotides, the CDR3 is TGTGCCAGCAGCTACGCCCACCTGACTAGCGGGGAGGGAGATACGCAGTATTTT. This chain connects TRBV11-2 to TRBJ2-3; 11 bases are shared with TRBD2. There are 18 residues in the CDR3. V trimming: 4 bases; J trimming: 5 bases; junction bases outside the gene matches: 14. Germline loops: CDR1 SGHAT, CDR2 FQNNGV.